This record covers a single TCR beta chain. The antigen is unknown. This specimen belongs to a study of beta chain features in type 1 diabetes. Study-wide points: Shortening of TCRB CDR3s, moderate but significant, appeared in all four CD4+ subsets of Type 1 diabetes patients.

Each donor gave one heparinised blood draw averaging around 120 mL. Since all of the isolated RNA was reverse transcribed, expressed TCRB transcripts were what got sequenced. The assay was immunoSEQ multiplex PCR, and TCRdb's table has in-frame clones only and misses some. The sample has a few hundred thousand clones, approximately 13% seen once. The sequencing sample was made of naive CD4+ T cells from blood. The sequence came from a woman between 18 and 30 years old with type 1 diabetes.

The CDR3 protein is CASSSRQNTEAFF. CDR3 sequence (DNA): TGTGCCAGCAGCTCAAGACAGAACACTGAAGCTTTCTTT. The chain employs TRBV6-5 and TRBJ1-1; D is undetermined. Germline CDR1 reads MNHEY; CDR2 reads SVGAGI. The CDR3 has 13 amino acids. V was cut by 6 bases and J by 1 base, with 9 bases left in between.